This T cell receptor (beta chain) was profiled in a study of blood T cell repertoires in COVID-19. Study information: The samples span acute and convalescent COVID-19 from the United States, Italy and Spain. Nucleic acid was either cDNA or gDNA, and it came from T cells, B-cell-depleted T cells, or PBMCs.

Trimming took 4 bases from V and 0 from J, leaving 7 bases between them. The CDR3 runs 14 residues. CDR1 and CDR2 from the germline V gene are SGHRS and YFSETQ. As processed by the authors: Quantification of nucleated cells was approximated via reference gene primer amplification. Produced via immunoSEQ multiplex PCR; TCRdb's table is partial and in-frame only. V and J calls and clone size follow that table, whereas D and trimming were derived from the DNA. Counted here are over 70,000 clones, around 89% occurring once; the ten biggest clones make up around 7.2%. By share, this clone ranks as hyperexpanded.

The sample comprised peripheral blood. The source is a woman aged 80 or over with acute or convalescent COVID-19. The chain couples TRBV5-1 to TRBJ2-2, with D possibly TRBD1 on 6 matching bases. The CDR3 DNA sequence: TGCGCCAGCAGCGCAGGGGCGAACACCGGGGAGCTGTTTTTT. Amino acid sequence: CASSAGANTGELFF.